These 11 T cell receptor beta chains originate from one sample sequenced in a study of cytomegalovirus exposure and HLA in healthy donors. With 60 Vbeta and 13 Jbeta primers, the PCR was carried out. Assay: immunoSEQ multiplex PCR; the TCRdb copy retains only in-frame clones and omits some. The data show about 110,000 clones, 60% to 85% seen once. Sequences were obtained from PBMCs. These receptors came from a male donor in good health and CMV-seropositive.

This rearrangement joins TRBV9 to TRBJ2-3; 15 nucleotides match TRBD2. J gave up 1 base and V 3 bases, and 3 bases lay outside the gene matches. Germline CDR1 is SGDLS and CDR2 is YYNGEE. The CDR3 runs 17 residues. For the CDR3, the DNA is TGTGCCAGCAGCGGGACTAGCGGGGGGGCCGGCACAGATACGCAGTATTTT. This translates into CASSGTSGGAGTDTQYF.

The CDR3, as DNA: TGTGCCAGCAGTCAGGGGGACAGGGCCCATGAGCAGTTCTTC. This sequence encodes CASSQGDRAHEQFF. The chain couples TRBV2 to TRBJ2-1; 9 nucleotides agree with TRBD1. The V gene's germline CDR1 is SNHLY and CDR2 FYNNEI. The junction had 7 bases not matched to a gene; V was cut back by 5 bases and J by 8 bases. The CDR3 has 14 amino acids.

The chain links TRBV7-9 to TRBJ2-7, with D tentatively TRBD2 (5 bases). The V end lost 10 bases, the J end lost 6 bases, and 19 bases lay between the germline ends. In germline, CDR1 is SEHNR, CDR2 FQNEAQ (reference sequence). This CDR3 is 13 amino acids long. CDR3 loop: CATRRPADGEQYF. DNA of the CDR3: TGTGCCACCCGGAGGCCCGCAGACGGCGAGCAGTACTTC.

The rearrangement uses TRBV5-6 and TRBJ2-7; 8 nucleotides agree with TRBD2. Trimming at V came to 4 bases and at J to 3 bases, leaving 15 bases not matched to a gene. Per the germline V gene, CDR1 is SGHDT and CDR2 is YYEEEE. The CDR3 is 17 residues long. The DNA for the CDR3 is TGTGCCAGCAGCACCAGCCCGATTCGGGGGGGGGTCTACGAGCAGTACTTC. This codes for CASSTSPIRGGVYEQYF.

The chain has TRBV5-6 and TRBJ1-5; 7 bases agree with TRBD1. This CDR3 is 15 amino acids long. Germline lookup yields CDR1 SGHDT and CDR2 YYEEEE. With V trimmed by 4 bases and J by 5 bases, 9 bases remained unmatched. CDR3 DNA: TGTGCCAGCAGCCTGACCACAGGGGCGGATCAGCCCCAGCATTTT. Translation: CASSLTTGADQPQHF.

V gene TRBV19 combines with J gene TRBJ2-7; possible D gene TRBD2, 5 bases. The CDR3 runs 13 residues. The germline CDR1 and CDR2 sequences are LNHDA and SQIVND (reference sequence). Trimming removed 2 bases at V and 3 bases at J, with 8 bases between. The CDR3 loop reads CASSIRGGYEQYF. The CDR3 DNA reads TGTGCCAGTAGTATACGGGGTGGCTACGAGCAGTACTTC.

The chain uses TRBV27 and TRBJ2-7; possible D gene TRBD1, 6 bases. This CDR3 has 17 residues. The ends were cut back, 5 bases at V and 4 bases at J, with 24 bases in the middle. In germline, CDR1 is MNHEY, CDR2 SMNVEV (reference sequence). Here the CDR3 DNA reads TGTGCCAGCAGTCCCTTACAGGGCCTCCCTAGATATTACGAGCAGTACTTC. It specifies CASSPLQGLPRYYEQYF.

The chain carries TRBV10-3 and TRBJ1-5; D unresolved. Between the trimmed V and J ends, which lost 3 bases and 0 bases, there was a span of 15 bases. CDR3 length: 17 residues. Germline CDR1 reads ENHRY; CDR2 reads SYGVKD. CDR3 DNA: TGTGCCATCAGTGATTTCGGTGGCAGCGGTAGCAATCAGCCCCAGCATTTT. This translates into CAISDFGGSGSNQPQHF.

This clone was seen once. The chain uses TRBV7-2 and TRBJ2-7, with TRBD2 identical over 11 bases. The CDR3 loop spans 19 amino acids. Trimming cost V 2 bases and J 3 bases; bases outside gene matches: 15. Germline-derived CDR1 and CDR2 are SGHTA and FQGNSA. In DNA, the CDR3 is TGTGCCAGCAGCTTACCAGGAGGGACTAGCGGAGGAGGGTTCTACGAGCAGTACTTC. Its translation: CASSLPGGTSGGGFYEQYF.

V is TRBV7-6 and J is TRBJ2-7; TRBD1 might be the D (5 bases). Between the trimmed V and J ends, which lost 5 bases and 1 base, there was a span of 12 bases. The CDR3 is 14 residues long. Germline CDR1 SGHVS, CDR2 FNYEAQ. The CDR3 is CASSLQARSYEQYF. CDR3 nucleotide sequence: TGTGCCAGCAGCCTACAGGCGAGGTCCTACGAGCAGTACTTC.

J is TRBJ2-7 and V is TRBV6-5; weak D call: TRBD2 (7 bases). The CDR3 length is 14 residues. Germline CDR1 is MNHEY and CDR2 is SVGAGI. V lost 8 bases to trimming and J lost 4 bases, with 18 bases between them. The CDR3 DNA reads TGTGCCAGCCCCATGAGGGGGGGTGTATACGAGCAGTACTTC. It translates to CASPMRGGVYEQYF.